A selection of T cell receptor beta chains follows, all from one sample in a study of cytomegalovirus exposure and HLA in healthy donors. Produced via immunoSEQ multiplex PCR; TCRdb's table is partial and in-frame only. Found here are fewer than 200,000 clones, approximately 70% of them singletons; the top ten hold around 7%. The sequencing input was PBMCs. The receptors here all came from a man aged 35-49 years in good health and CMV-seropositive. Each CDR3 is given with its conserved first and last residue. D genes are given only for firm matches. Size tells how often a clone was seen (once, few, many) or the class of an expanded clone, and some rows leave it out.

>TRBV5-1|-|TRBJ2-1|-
TGCGCCAGCAGCATGAGTCACAGGGTCGGTGAGCAGTTCTTC
CASSMSHRVGEQFF
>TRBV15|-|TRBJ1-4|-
TGTGCCACCAGCAGAGATATTCCAGGGCCGCATGAAAAACTGTTTTTT
CATSRDIPGPHEKLFF
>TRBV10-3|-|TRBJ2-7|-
TGTGCCATCAGACGGTTCTTAGGACAGAACTCCTACGAGCAGTACTTC
CAIRRFLGQNSYEQYF
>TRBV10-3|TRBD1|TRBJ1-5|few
TGTGCCATCAGTGGGACAGGTCCTGATCAGCCCCAGCATTTT
CAISGTGPDQPQHF
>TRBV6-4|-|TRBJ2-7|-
TGTGCCAGCAGTGACGATCGTGACAATTCCTACGAGCAGTACTTC
CASSDDRDNSYEQYF
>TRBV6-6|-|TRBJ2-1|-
TGTGCCAGCAGTTTCAACCAAGAACAGTGGGTCTTC
CASSFNQEQWVF
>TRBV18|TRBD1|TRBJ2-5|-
TGTGCCAGCTCTCGAGAGACAGGGAAGGGGGAGACCCAGTACTTC
CASSRETGKGETQYF
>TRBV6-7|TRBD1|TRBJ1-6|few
TGTGCCAGCAGGACCGGGACAGCGGTGAATTCACCCCTCCACTTT
CASRTGTAVNSPLHF
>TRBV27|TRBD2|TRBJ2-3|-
TGTGCCAGCAGTTTATCGCGGGCGGGAGGCACAGATACGCAGTATTTT
CASSLSRAGGTDTQYF
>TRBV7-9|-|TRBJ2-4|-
TGTGCCAGCAGCCCCTCCAGTTGGGCCAAAAACATTCAGTACTTC
CASSPSSWAKNIQYF
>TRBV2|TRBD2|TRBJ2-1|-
TGTGCCGGCTTGGGACTAGCGGGGGGGAAAACCTACAATGAGCAGTTCTTC
CAGLGLAGGKTYNEQFF
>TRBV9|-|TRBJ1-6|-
TGTGCCAGCACCCGAGCTAACAGTAATAATTCACCCCTCCACTTT
CASTRANSNNSPLHF
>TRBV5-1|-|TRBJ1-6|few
TGCGCCAGCAGCTTGGAGGGGTTGTATAATTCACCCCTCCACTTT
CASSLEGLYNSPLHF
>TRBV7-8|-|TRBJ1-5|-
TGTGCCAGCAGCTTCACGCATCAGGGTTTACAGCCCCAGCATTTT
CASSFTHQGLQPQHF
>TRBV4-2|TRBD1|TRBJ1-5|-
TGTGCCAGCAGCCGTTCAGGGGGAAATCAGCCCCAGCATTTT
CASSRSGGNQPQHF
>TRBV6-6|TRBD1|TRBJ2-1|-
TGTGCCAGCAGTCCCCGGACAGGGGCAGTGAATGAGCAGTTCTTC
CASSPRTGAVNEQFF
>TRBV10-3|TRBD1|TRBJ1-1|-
TGTGCCATCACTTCCGGGACAGGGGGGACTGAAGCTTTCTTT
CAITSGTGGTEAFF
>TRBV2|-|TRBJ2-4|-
TGTGCCAGCACTAGGACAGTCCTAGCCAAAAACATTCAGTACTTC
CASTRTVLAKNIQYF
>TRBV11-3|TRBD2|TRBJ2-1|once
TGTGCCAGCAGCCTCGGGACTATCGGGAACAATGAGCAGTTCTTC
CASSLGTIGNNEQFF
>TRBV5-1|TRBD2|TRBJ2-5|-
TGCGCCAGCAGTGCGGCGGGGGAAGAGACCCAGTACTTC
CASSAAGEETQYF
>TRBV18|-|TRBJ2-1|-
TGTGCCAGCTCACCACCCGCGGCGGGTGAGCAGTTCTTC
CASSPPAAGEQFF
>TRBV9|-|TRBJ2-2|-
TGTGCCAGCAGGGGGCTGGACACCGGGGAGCTGTTTTTT
CASRGLDTGELFF
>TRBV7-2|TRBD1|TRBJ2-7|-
TGTGCCAGCAGTCGGACAGGGTTAAGCTCCTACGAGCAGTACTTC
CASSRTGLSSYEQYF
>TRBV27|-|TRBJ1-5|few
TGTGCCAGCAGTTTGCTCGGGCAGCCCCAGCATTTT
CASSLLGQPQHF
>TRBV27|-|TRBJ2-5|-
TGTGCCAGCAGTCAAGTGGAGAGATTAGAGACCCAGTACTTC
CASSQVERLETQYF
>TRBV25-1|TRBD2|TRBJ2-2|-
TGTGCCAGCAGTGAGGGAGGGCGCAGGACCGGGGAGCTGTTTTTT
CASSEGGRRTGELFF
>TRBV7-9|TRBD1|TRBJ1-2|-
TGTGCCAGCAGCTTAAAGGGACAGGGAAATGGCTACACCTTC
CASSLKGQGNGYTF
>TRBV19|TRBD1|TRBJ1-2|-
TGTGCCAGTAACCCAAGAGGACAGGCGGTGTCGGGTGGCTACACCTTC
CASNPRGQAVSGGYTF
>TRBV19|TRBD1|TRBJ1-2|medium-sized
TGTGCCAGTTCCCGGGAGGGACAGGGTGCTGCAACCTTC
CASSREGQGAATF
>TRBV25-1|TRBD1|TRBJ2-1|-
TGTGCCAGCTCCTCCGCCGGGGACAGTCAGTTCTTC
CASSSAGDSQFF
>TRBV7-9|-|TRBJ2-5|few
TGTGCCAGCACCATAGGGGGGGGCCCTGGGGAGACCCAGTACTTC
CASTIGGGPGETQYF
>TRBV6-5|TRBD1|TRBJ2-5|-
TGTGCCAGCAGGACGACGGACAGGGTGGAGACCCAGTACTTC
CASRTTDRVETQYF
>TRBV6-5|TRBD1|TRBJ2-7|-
TGTGCCAGCAGTCGGGACAGCTACGAGCAGTACTTC
CASSRDSYEQYF